This record concerns one TCR beta chain sequence. These data come from a study of shared clonotypes between healthy human individuals. For the study at large: Every donor yielded three CD4 naive, three CD4 memory, two CD8 naive and one CD8 memory plate.

It was at deep level that the assay was run. TCRdb's copy holds only in-frame clones and misses some; the assay was immunoSEQ multiplex PCR. The table has approximately 1,000,000 clones, approximately 80% seen once; the top ten hold 0.89%. Nashville, Tennessee was home to all donors, who were Caucasian adults. The investigators split CD4+ cells into a CD45RA+ naive subset and a CD45RA-negative memory subset. The CDR3 is made up of 13 amino acids. V was pared by 7 bases and J by 8 bases, with 15 bases between. Germline V gene lookup returns CDR1 LNHDA and CDR2 SQIVND (reference sequence). The sequence came from a man younger than 35 in good health. Some clones in this sample may be carry-over from other donors' samples. The sequenced material came from memory CD4+ T cells from PBMCs. Subset denoted: CD45RA-negative fraction. The rearrangement joins TRBV19 to TRBJ1-5, with D unclear. The CDR3, as DNA: TGTGCCAGTATTAGTTGGCCAGGTGAGCCCCAGCATTTT. Residues: CASISWPGEPQHF.